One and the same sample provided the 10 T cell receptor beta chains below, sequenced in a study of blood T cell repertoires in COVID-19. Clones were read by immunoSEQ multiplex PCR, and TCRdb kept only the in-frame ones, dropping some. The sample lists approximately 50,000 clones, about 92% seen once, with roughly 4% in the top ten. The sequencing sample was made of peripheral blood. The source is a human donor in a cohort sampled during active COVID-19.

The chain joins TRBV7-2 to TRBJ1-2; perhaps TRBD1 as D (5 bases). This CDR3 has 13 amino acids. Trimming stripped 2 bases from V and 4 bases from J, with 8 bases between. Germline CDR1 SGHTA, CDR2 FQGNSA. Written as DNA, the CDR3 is TGTGCCAGCAGCTTACGCGGGGCCTATGGCTACACCTTC. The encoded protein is CASSLRGAYGYTF.

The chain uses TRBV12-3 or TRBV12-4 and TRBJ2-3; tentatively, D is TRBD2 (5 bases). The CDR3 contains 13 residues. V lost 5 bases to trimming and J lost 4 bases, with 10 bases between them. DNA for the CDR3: TGTGCCAGCAGTCCCGCCGGGGCAGATACGCAGTATTTT. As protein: CASSPAGADTQYF.

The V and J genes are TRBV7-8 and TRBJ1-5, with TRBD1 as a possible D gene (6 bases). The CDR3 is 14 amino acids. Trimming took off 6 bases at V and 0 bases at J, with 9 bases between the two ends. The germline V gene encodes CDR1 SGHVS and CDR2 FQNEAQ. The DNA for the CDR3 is TGTGCCAGCAGTTGGACAGCTAGCAATCAGCCCCAGCATTTT. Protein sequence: CASSWTASNQPQHF.

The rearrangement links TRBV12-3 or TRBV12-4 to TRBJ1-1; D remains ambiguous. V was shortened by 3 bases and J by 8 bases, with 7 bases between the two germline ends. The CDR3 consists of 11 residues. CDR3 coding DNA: TGTGCCAGCAGTTTTCGTGCGGAAGCTTTCTTT. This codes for CASSFRAEAFF.

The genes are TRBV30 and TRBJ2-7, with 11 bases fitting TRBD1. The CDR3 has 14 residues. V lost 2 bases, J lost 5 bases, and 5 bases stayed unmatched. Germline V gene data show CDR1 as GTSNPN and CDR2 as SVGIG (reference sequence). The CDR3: CAWSRGTGGHEQYF. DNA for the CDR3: TGTGCCTGGAGTCGCGGGACAGGGGGACACGAGCAGTACTTC.

Written as DNA, the CDR3 is TGCGCCAGCAGCCAAGAACCGAGGTACTCTGGAAACACCATATATTTT. This gives the protein CASSQEPRYSGNTIYF. The chain employs TRBV4-1 and TRBJ1-3; D is ambiguous. The V end was cut by 0 bases, the J end by 0 bases, with 9 bases between. CDR1 and CDR2 (germline): MGHRA, YSYEKL. The CDR3 spans 16 residues.

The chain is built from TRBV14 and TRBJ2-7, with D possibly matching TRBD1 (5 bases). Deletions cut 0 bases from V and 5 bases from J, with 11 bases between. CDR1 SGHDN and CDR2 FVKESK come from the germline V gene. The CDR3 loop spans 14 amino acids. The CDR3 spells CASSQDAGRDEQYF. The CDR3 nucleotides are TGTGCCAGCAGCCAAGATGCCGGCAGGGACGAGCAGTACTTC. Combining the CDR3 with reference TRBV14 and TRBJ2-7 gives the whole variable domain EAGVTQFPSHSVIEKGQTVTLRCDPISGHDNLYWYRRVMGKEIKFLLHFVKESKQDESGMPNNRFLAERTGGTYSTLKVQPAELEDSGVYFCASSQDAGRDEQYFGPGTRLTVT.

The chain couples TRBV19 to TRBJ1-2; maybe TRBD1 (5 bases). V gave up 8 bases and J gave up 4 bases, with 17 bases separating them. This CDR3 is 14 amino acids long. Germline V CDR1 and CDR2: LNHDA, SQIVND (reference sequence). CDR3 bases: TGTGCCAGTGCAATAGGGGTGACTGCCTATGGCTACACCTTC. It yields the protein CASAIGVTAYGYTF. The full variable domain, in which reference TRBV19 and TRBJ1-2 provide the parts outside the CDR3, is DGGITQSPKYLFRKEGQNVTLSCEQNLNHDAMYWYRQDPGQGLRLIYYSQIVNDFQKGDIAEGYSVSREKKESFPLTVTSAQKNPTAFYLCASAIGVTAYGYTFGSGTRLTVV.

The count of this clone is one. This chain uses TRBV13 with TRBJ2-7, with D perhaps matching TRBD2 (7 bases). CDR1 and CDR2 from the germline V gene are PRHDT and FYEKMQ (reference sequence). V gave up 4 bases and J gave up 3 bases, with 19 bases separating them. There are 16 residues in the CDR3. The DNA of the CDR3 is TGTGCCAGCAGCTATTATTACACGGGGGGCGGCTACGAGCAGTACTTC. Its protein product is CASSYYYTGGGYEQYF.

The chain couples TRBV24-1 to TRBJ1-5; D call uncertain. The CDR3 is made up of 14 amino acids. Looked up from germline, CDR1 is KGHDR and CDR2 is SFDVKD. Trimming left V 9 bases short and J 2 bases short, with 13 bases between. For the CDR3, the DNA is TGTGCCACCGGTTCCGAGGGAGGCAATCAGCCCCAGCATTTT. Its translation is CATGSEGGNQPQHF.